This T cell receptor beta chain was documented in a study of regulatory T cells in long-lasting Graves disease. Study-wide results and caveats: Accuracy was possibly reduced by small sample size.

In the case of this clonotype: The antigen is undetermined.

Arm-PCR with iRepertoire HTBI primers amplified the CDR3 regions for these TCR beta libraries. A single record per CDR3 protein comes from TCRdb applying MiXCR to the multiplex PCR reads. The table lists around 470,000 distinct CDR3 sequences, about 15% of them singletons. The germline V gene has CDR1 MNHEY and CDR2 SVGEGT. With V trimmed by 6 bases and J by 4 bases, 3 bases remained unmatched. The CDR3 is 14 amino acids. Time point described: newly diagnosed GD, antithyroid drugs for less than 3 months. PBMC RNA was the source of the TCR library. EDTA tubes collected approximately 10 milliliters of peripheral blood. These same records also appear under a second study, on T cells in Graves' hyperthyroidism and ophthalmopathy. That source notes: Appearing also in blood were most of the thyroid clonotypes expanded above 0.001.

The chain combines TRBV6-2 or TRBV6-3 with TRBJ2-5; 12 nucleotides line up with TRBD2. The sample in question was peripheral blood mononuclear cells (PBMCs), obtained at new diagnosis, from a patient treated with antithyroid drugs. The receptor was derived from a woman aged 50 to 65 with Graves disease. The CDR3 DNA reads TGTGCCAGCAGCCGGACTAGCGGGATAGAGACCCAGTACTTC. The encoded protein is CASSRTSGIETQYF.